This TCR beta chain emerged from a study of cytomegalovirus exposure and HLA in healthy donors. As for the study in general: The Caucasian-associated ancestry cluster held less than 85% of 398 genotyped donors. Overall study findings and caveats: Highly shared sequence variants in one cluster were likely a sequencing artifact. Among the most significant clusters, several appeared linked to common viral pathogens in a later analysis. The study put 150 to 200 TCR beta chains on its list as cytomegalovirus-associated.

The CDR3 extends over 15 amino acids. V was pared by 6 bases and J by 3 bases, with 6 bases of the junction left unmatched. The V gene's germline CDR1 is MGHDK and CDR2 SYGVNS. This clone was detected once. The antigen is unknown. 60 Vbeta and 13 Jbeta primers were used in PCR. The method was immunoSEQ multiplex PCR; TCRdb's version includes in-frame clones alone and lacks a portion of them. The sample includes about 90,000 clones, roughly four fifths seen only once; the top ten take 4.6%. Input material: PBMCs. The V gene is TRBV25-1, the J gene TRBJ2-2; 8 bases are shared with TRBD2. This TCR was recovered from a woman in her forties in good health and CMV-seropositive. In DNA form, the CDR3 reads TGTGCCAGCAGCGGCGGGGGGCGAGACACCGGGGAGCTGTTTTTT. Its protein product is CASSGGGRDTGELFF.